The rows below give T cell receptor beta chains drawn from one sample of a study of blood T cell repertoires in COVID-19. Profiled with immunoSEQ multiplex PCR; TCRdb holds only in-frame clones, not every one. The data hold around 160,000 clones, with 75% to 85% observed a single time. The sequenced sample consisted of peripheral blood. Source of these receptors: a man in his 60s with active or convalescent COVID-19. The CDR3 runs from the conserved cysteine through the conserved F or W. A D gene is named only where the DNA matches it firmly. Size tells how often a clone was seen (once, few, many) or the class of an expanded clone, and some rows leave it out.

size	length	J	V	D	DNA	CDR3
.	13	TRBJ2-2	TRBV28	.	TGTGCCAGCAGTTTACGTGTCTCCGGGGAGCTGTTTTTT	CASSLRVSGELFF
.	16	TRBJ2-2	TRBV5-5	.	TGTGCCAGCAGCCACCTTAGCGGAGGGGGCTCCGGGGAGCTGTTTTTT	CASSHLSGGGSGELFF
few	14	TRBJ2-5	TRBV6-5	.	TGTGCCAGCAGTTATACTCATCTAGAGGAGACCCAGTACTTC	CASSYTHLEETQYF
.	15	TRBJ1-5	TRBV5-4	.	TGTGCCAGCAGCTTGGGGGGAGGCAGAAGTCAGCCCCAGCATTTT	CASSLGGGRSQPQHF
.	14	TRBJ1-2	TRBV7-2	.	TGTGCCAGCAGCTTTTCTAAGGGGGAAGGTGGCTACACCTTC	CASSFSKGEGGYTF
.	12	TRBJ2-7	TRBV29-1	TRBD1	TGCAGCGTGAGGGACAGTTCCTACGAGCAGTACTTC	CSVRDSSYEQYF
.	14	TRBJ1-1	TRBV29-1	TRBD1	TGCAGCCTCACCAAGGGACAGGTTGGCACTGAAGCTTTCTTT	CSLTKGQVGTEAFF
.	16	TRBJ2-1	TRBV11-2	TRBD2	TGTGCCAGCAGCTTCCCGACTAGCGGTCTCTACAATGAGCAGTTCTTC	CASSFPTSGLYNEQFF
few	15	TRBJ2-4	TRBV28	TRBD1	TGTGCCAGCAGTAGGATTGGGACAGGGGATAACATTCAGTACTTC	CASSRIGTGDNIQYF
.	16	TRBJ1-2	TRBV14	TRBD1	TGTGCCAGCAGCCTAAGGACCGGGACAGGAGAGAGTGGCTACACCTTC	CASSLRTGTGESGYTF
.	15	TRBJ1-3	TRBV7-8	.	TGTGCCAGCAGCTTAGAAGTGGGCAGGAGAAACACCATATATTTT	CASSLEVGRRNTIYF
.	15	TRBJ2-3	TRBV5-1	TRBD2	TGCGCCAGCAGCTTTTCCCAGGGAGGGTCAGATACGCAGTATTTT	CASSFSQGGSDTQYF
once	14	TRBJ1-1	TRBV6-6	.	TGTGCCAGCAGTTACTCGCAGTGGAACACTGAAGCTTTCTTT	CASSYSQWNTEAFF
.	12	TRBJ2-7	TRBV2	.	TGTGCCAGCACTTCCGACTCGGACGAGCAGTACTTC	CASTSDSDEQYF
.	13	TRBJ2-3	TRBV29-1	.	TGCAGCGTTGGGGACACCACCCGGGGTACGCAGTATTTT	CSVGDTTRGTQYF
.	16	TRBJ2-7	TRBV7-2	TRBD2	TGTGCCAGCAGTTCTATAGCGGGACCCCCCCCCTACGAGCAGTACTTC	CASSSIAGPPPYEQYF
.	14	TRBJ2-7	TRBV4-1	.	TGCGCCAGCAGCCAAGATTTTCGAGGCTACGAGCAGTACTTC	CASSQDFRGYEQYF
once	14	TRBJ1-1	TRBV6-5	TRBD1	TGTGCCAGCAGTTACAGGGGGCGTGACACTGAAGCTTTCTTT	CASSYRGRDTEAFF
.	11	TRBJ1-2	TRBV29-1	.	TGCAGCGTTGATGAGAACTATGGCTACACCTTC	CSVDENYGYTF
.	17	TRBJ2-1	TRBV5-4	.	TGTGCCAGCAGCTTGCAACAGCGGTTCCTCTCCTACAATGAGCAGTTCTTC	CASSLQQRFLSYNEQFF
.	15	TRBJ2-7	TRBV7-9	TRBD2	TGTGCCAGCAGCTCATCTAGCGGGAGGTGGGGTGAGCAGTACTTC	CASSSSSGRWGEQYF
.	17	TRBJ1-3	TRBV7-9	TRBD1	TGTGCCAGCAGCCCCCGGGGACAGGGGGCGTTTGGAAACACCATATATTTT	CASSPRGQGAFGNTIYF
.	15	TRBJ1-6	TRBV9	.	TGTGCCAGCAGCGGAACTCAGGGGAGTAATTCACCCCTCCACTTT	CASSGTQGSNSPLHF
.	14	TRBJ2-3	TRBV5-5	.	TGTGCCAGCAGCTTGGACAGGGGCACAGATACGCAGTATTTT	CASSLDRGTDTQYF
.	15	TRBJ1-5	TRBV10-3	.	TGTGCCATCGGTCTCGGAGAGGGGGGCAATCAGCCCCAGCATTTT	CAIGLGEGGNQPQHF
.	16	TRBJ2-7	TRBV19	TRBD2	TGTGCCAGTAGTGAGGGACTAGCGGGAGCAGCCTACGAGCAGTACTTC	CASSEGLAGAAYEQYF
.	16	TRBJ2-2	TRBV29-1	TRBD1	TGCAGCGTGGCTAACCTGGACAGGGGGATTGCCGGGGAGCTGTTTTTT	CSVANLDRGIAGELFF
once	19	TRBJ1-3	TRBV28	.	TGTGCCAGCAGTTTATCAACGTTGGAGGGTCTTAGCTCTGGAAACACCATATATTTT	CASSLSTLEGLSSGNTIYF
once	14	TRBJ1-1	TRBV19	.	TGTGCCAGTTCAAACCTCGCTAGGAACACTGAAGCTTTCTTT	CASSNLARNTEAFF
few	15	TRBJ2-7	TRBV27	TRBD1	TGTGCCAGCAGTTTTCGGAGGGACAGGGGATCCGAGCAGTACTTC	CASSFRRDRGSEQYF
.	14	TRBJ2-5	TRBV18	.	TGTGCCAGCTCACCTGGGCAGGGCCCCGAGACCCAGTACTTC	CASSPGQGPETQYF
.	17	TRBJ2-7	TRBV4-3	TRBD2	TGCGCCAGCAGCCAAGATCAAGGGCTAGCGGGAACCCACGAGCAGTACTTC	CASSQDQGLAGTHEQYF
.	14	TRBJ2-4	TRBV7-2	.	TGTGCCAGCAGCTTAGGGGGGGTCAAAAACATTCAGTACTTC	CASSLGGVKNIQYF
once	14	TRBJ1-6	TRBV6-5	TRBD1	TGTGCCAGCATTCGTACAGGGGTGAATTCACCCCTCCACTTT	CASIRTGVNSPLHF
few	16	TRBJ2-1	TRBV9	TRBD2	TGTGCCAGCAGCAGACTACTAGCGGGAGGAAAAAATGAGCAGTTCTTC	CASSRLLAGGKNEQFF
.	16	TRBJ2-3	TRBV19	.	TGTGCCAGTAGTATAGACTTTTTTTCTAGCACAGATACGCAGTATTTT	CASSIDFFSSTDTQYF